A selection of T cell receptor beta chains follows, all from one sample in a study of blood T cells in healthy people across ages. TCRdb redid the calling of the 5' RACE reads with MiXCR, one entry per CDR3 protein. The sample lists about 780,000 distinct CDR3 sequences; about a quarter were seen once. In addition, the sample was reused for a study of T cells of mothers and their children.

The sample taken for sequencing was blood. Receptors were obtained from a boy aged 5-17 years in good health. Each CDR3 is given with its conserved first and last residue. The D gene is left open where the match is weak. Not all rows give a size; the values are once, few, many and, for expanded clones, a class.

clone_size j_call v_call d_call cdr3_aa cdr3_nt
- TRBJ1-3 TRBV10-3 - CAAQQSGNTIYF TGTGCCGCTCAGCAGTCTGGAAACACCATATATTTT
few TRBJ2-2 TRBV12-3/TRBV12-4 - CASDYTGELFF TGTGCCAGCGATTATACCGGGGAGCTGTTTTTT
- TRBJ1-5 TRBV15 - CATSRDREANQPQHF TGTGCCACCAGCAGAGATAGGGAAGCGAATCAGCCCCAGCATTTT
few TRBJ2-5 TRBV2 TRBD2 CASSETQRGPQETQYF TGTGCCAGCAGTGAGACACAGCGGGGGCCTCAAGAGACCCAGTACTTC
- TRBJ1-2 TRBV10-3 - CAISEGSGPGYTF TGTGCCATCAGTGAAGGGAGCGGCCCTGGCTACACCTTC
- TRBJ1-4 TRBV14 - CASSQGQKLFF TGTGCCAGCAGCCAAGGCCAAAAACTGTTTTTT
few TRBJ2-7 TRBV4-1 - CVSSQDTRHYEQYF TGCGTCAGCAGCCAAGATACAAGGCACTACGAGCAGTACTTC
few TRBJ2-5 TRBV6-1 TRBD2 CASSATSGGARETQYF TGTGCCAGCAGTGCGACTAGCGGGGGGGCCCGTGAGACCCAGTACTTC
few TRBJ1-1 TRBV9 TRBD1 CASSGYRGRTEAFF TGTGCCAGCAGCGGGTACAGGGGGAGGACTGAAGCTTTCTTT
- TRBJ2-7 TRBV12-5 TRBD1 CASAQGVYEQYF TGTGCTAGTGCACAGGGGGTCTACGAGCAGTACTTC
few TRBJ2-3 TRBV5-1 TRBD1 CASSTDRYSTDTQYF TGCGCCAGCAGCACGGACAGGTATAGCACAGATACGCAGTATTTT
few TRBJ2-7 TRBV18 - CASSPGQGLVSHEQYF TGTGCCAGCTCACCTGGACAGGGACTAGTTTCCCACGAGCAGTACTTC
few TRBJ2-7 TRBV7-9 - CASSAGNPQGEQYF TGTGCCAGCAGCGCGGGCAACCCCCAGGGCGAGCAGTACTTC
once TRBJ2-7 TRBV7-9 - CASSSSSDSAGYEQYF TGTGCCAGCAGCTCTAGCTCGGACTCAGCGGGCTACGAGCAGTACTTC
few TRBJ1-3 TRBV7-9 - CASTRDRDSGNTIYF TGTGCCAGCACCCGGGACCGGGACTCTGGAAACACCATATATTTT
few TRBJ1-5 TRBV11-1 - CASSAGGANQPQHF TGTGCCAGCAGCGCGGGGGGGGCGAATCAGCCCCAGCATTTT
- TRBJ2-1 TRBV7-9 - CASSSQEWHNEQFF TGTGCCAGCAGCTCCCAAGAGTGGCACAATGAGCAGTTCTTC
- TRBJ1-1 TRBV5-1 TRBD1 CASSSWTGPSPNTEAFF TGCGCCAGCAGCTCTTGGACAGGGCCCTCACCAAACACTGAAGCTTTCTTT
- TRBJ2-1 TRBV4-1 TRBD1 CASSGRTGQEDEQFF TGCGCCAGCAGCGGACGGACAGGGCAAGAGGATGAGCAGTTCTTC
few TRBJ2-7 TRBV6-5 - CASSYSGGSAYEQYF TGTGCCAGCAGTTACTCGGGGGGTAGTGCCTACGAGCAGTACTTC
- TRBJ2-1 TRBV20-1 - CSARVGGHSYNEQFF TGCAGTGCTAGAGTCGGGGGTCATTCCTACAATGAGCAGTTCTTC
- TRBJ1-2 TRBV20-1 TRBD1 CSARGTGGTYGYTF TGCAGTGCTAGAGGGACAGGGGGTACCTATGGCTACACCTTC
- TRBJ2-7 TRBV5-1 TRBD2 CASRALAGGPYEQYF TGCGCCAGCAGAGCCCTAGCGGGGGGGCCCTACGAGCAGTACTTC
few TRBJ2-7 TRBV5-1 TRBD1 CASSAGWTGGKYEQYF TGCGCCAGCAGCGCGGGTTGGACAGGGGGCAAATACGAGCAGTACTTC
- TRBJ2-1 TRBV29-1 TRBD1 CSITGTGDGRGSYNEQFF TGCAGCATCACCGGGACAGGGGATGGGCGGGGGTCCTACAATGAGCAGTTCTTC
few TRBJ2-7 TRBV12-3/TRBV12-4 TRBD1 CASSLVFSLNWTGAEPYEQYF TGTGCCAGCAGTTTAGTTTTTTCCCTCAACTGGACAGGAGCCGAGCCCTACGAGCAGTACTTC
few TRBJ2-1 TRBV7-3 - CASSFKGGGGNEQFF TGTGCCAGCAGCTTTAAAGGAGGGGGAGGCAATGAGCAGTTCTTC